This T cell receptor (beta chain) stems from a study of T-cell reconstitution after alpha-beta-depleted transplantation in children. This CDR3 has 15 amino acids. Germline V gene data show CDR1 as SGHRS and CDR2 as YFSETQ. V was clipped by 0 bases and J by 3 bases; unmatched bases: 5. The sample holds many counts of this clonotype. Unique molecular identifiers tagged the TCRbeta library. TCRdb reprocessed the PCR reads via MiXCR and lists one record per CDR3 protein. Altogether around 410,000 distinct CDR3 sequences are present, approximately 11% being singletons, with the ten largest covering about 5%.

The chain carries TRBV5-1 and TRBJ2-7; 8 bases line up with TRBD2. This clonotype originated in a human donor who donated a stem cell graft to a child with acute myeloid leukemia. The source was PBMCs from the stem cell graft donor, collected from the stem cell graft. The CDR3 is CASSLGTSGFYEQYF. The DNA of the CDR3 is TGCGCCAGCAGCTTGGGAACTAGCGGATTCTACGAGCAGTACTTC. Using reference TRBV5-1 and TRBJ2-7 for the parts outside the CDR3, the full variable domain is KAGVTQTPRYLIKTRGQQVTLSCSPISGHRSVSWYQQTPGQGLQFLFEYFSETQRNKGNFPGRFSGRQFSNSRSEMNVSTLELGDSALYLCASSLGTSGFYEQYFGPGTRLTVT.